These 30 T cell receptor beta chains came from one sample sequenced in a study of blood T cells in healthy people across ages. Using a J-beta primer mix together with a sample-barcoded 5' primer, a second PCR was run for about 7 to 12 cycles. TCRdb re-derived calls from the 5' RACE reads in MiXCR, one entry per CDR3 protein. There are roughly 1.5 million distinct CDR3 sequences in the sample; around 40% occur only once, and under 5% lies in the top ten. The source material was blood. The receptors shown here come from a woman under 30 in good health.

The rearrangement links TRBV30 to TRBJ1-1, with D hard to call. Germline V gene data show CDR1 as GTSNPN and CDR2 as SVGIG (reference sequence). Trimming removed 0 bases at V and 7 bases at J, with 6 bases between. The CDR3 has 11 amino acids. CDR3 sequence (DNA): TGTGCCTGGAGTGTATTGAGTGAAGCTTTCTTT. This translates into CAWSVLSEAFF.

The chain carries TRBV7-9 and TRBJ2-5, with D hard to call. The closer fit of TRBJ2-7 to the DNA end suggests the J call may be wrong. Germline loops: CDR1 SEHNR, CDR2 FQNEAQ (reference sequence). CDR3 length: 12 amino acids. CDR3 sequence (DNA): TGTGCCAGCAGCGCCATAAAAGACGAGCAGTACTTC. Protein sequence: CASSAIKDEQYF.

This clonotype occurred once. This chain connects TRBV7-9 to TRBJ2-7, with D possibly TRBD1 on 6 matching bases. The V end lost 5 bases, the J end lost 3 bases, and 14 bases lay between the germline ends. CDR1 SEHNR and CDR2 FQNEAQ come from the germline V gene (reference sequence). The CDR3 is 14 residues long. CDR3 coding DNA: TGTGCCAGCAGCCCAGTGACAGGTATCTACGAGCAGTACTTC. The encoded protein is CASSPVTGIYEQYF.

This clonotype appeared many times. The chain links TRBV27 to TRBJ2-7; tentatively, D is TRBD1 (5 bases). V was cut by 4 bases and J by 3 bases, with 10 bases left in between. The CDR3 covers 13 residues. Germline values: CDR1 MNHEY, CDR2 SMNVEV (reference sequence). CDR3 nucleotide sequence: TGTGCCAGCAGTTGGGGCTACCGCTACGAGCAGTACTTC. Translation gives CASSWGYRYEQYF.

V usage is TRBV29-1 and J usage is TRBJ2-3; D unresolved. The V and J ends lost 3 bases and 3 bases respectively, with 10 bases between them. The CDR3 has 13 residues. From germline, CDR1 is SQVTM and CDR2 ANQGSEA. The CDR3 sequence is CSVDLQETDTQYF. DNA for the CDR3: TGCAGCGTTGATTTGCAGGAGACAGATACGCAGTATTTT.

Concerning this clonotype: A much larger clonotype is one base distant, so this may be a read error. The CDR3 here is CASSHTSGSYNEQYF. The DNA of the CDR3 is TGTGCCAGCTCACACACTAGCGGTTCCTACAATGAGCAGTACTTC. This sequence joins TRBV18 and TRBJ2-5; 8 bases map to TRBD2. CDR1 KGHSH and CDR2 LQKENI come from the germline V gene. V gave up 4 bases and J gave up 11 bases; unmatched junction bases: 15. The CDR3 consists of 15 residues.

There are a few counts of this clonotype. Compared with germline, one end of the junction differs, possibly owing to a read error. The chain combines TRBV12-3 or TRBV12-4 with TRBJ2-2; D is undetermined. This CDR3 is built from 11 residues. The CDR3 sequence: CVSRLTGELFF. In nucleotides, the CDR3 is TGTGTCAGCAGACTCACCGGGGAGCTGTTTTTT.

V and J are TRBV20-1 and TRBJ2-4; D may be TRBD2 (6 bases). The germline V gene has CDR1 DFQATT and CDR2 SNEGSKA (reference sequence). With 6 bases removed from V and 13 bases from J, the gap between germline ends came to 19 bases. This CDR3 has 12 amino acids. The DNA for the CDR3 is TGCAGTGCCCAAACCCGCTCGGGGGAGCAGTACTTC. Amino acid sequence: CSAQTRSGEQYF.

This clonotype was seen a few times. The rearrangement uses TRBV6-6 and TRBJ2-4; D gene unclear. Matching the DNA end better, TRBJ2-7 makes the J call doubtful. Germline assignment: CDR1 MNHNY and CDR2 SVGAGI (reference sequence). This CDR3 is built from 12 residues. The CDR3 loop reads CASGSSTYEQYF. DNA of the CDR3: TGTGCCAGCGGTAGCAGTACCTACGAGCAGTACTTC.

This clonotype was seen more than once but under ten times. The genes are TRBV20-1 and TRBJ1-2; no clear D gene. CDR3 length: 14 amino acids. Looked up from germline, CDR1 is DFQATT and CDR2 is SNEGSKA (reference sequence). The V end was cut by 5 bases, the J end by 0 bases, with 13 bases between. The CDR3 sequence is CSAQPADSNYGYTF. The CDR3 DNA follows: TGCAGTGCTCAACCGGCAGATTCTAACTATGGCTACACCTTC.

About this clonotype: The germline gene is not matched at one end of the junction; a read error may be the cause. The chain combines TRBV7-7 with TRBJ2-1, with 7 bases lining up with TRBD2. Germline CDR1 and CDR2: SSHAT and FNYEAQ (reference sequence). The CDR3 totals 16 residues. The CDR3 loop is CASSFTQPGGPPGQFF. The CDR3 nucleotides read TGTGCTAGCAGCTTCACACAGCCGGGGGGACCGCCCGGGCAGTTCTTC.

The CDR3 protein is CSGIDGTQYF. The CDR3 DNA is TGCAGCGGAATTGACGGCACGCAGTATTTT. This sequence joins TRBV29-1 and TRBJ2-3; D is undetermined. Germline lookup yields CDR1 SQVTM and CDR2 ANQGSEA. Trimming removed 7 bases from V and 9 bases from J, with 11 bases in between. CDR3 length: 10 amino acids.

The sample holds a few counts of this clonotype. V gene TRBV20-1 combines with J gene TRBJ2-7; 14 nucleotides align to TRBD2. The CDR3 covers 14 residues. Per germline, CDR1 DFQATT and CDR2 SNEGSKA (reference sequence). The J segment lost 7 bases and the V segment lost 3 bases, leaving 5 bases of the junction unmatched. The CDR3 DNA follows: TGCAGTGCTAGGGGACTAGCGGGAGTCGAAGAGCAGTACTTC. Translated: CSARGLAGVEEQYF.

In its sample, this clonotype was seen many times. The gene calls are TRBV9 and TRBJ2-1; D uncertain. Gene TRBJ2-7 matches the end of the DNA better, so the J call may be wrong. CDR1 and CDR2 (germline): SGDLS, YYNGEE. The CDR3 loop spans 16 amino acids. The DNA for the CDR3 is TGTGCCAGCAGCGTAGCGGGCGCGAGCTCCTACAATGAGCAGTACTTC. Encoded protein: CASSVAGASSYNEQYF.

V is TRBV25-1 and J is TRBJ2-5; 8 positions match TRBD2. Judging by the DNA end, TRBJ2-7 fits better; the J call may be wrong. The germline V gene has CDR1 MGHDK and CDR2 SYGVNS. This CDR3 contains 12 residues. CDR3 sequence reads: CASGTRTYEQYF. In nucleotides, the CDR3 is TGTGCCTCCGGGACTAGAACCTACGAGCAGTACTTC.

The chain is built from TRBV4-1 and TRBJ1-1, with 8 nucleotides matching TRBD1. Germline CDR1 MGHRA, CDR2 YSYEKL. The CDR3 has 15 residues. Trimming cost V 5 bases and J 5 bases; bases outside gene matches: 10. This CDR3 is CASSVIGQGGTEAFF. The CDR3 coding sequence is TGCGCCAGCAGCGTAATCGGACAGGGAGGGACTGAAGCTTTCTTT.

The sample holds a few counts of this clonotype. The J gene is TRBJ2-5, the V gene TRBV9, with 8 bases matching TRBD1. Germline trimming cut 0 bases from V and 11 bases from J; bases unmatched to any gene: 9. This CDR3 spans 14 amino acids. The V gene's germline CDR1 is SGDLS and CDR2 YYNGEE. CDR3 nucleotide sequence: TGTGCCAGCAGCGTAGACGGACAGGGTGGTGAGCAGTACTTC. It codes for CASSVDGQGGEQYF.

The CDR3 here is CSANSYGYSTDTQYF. As DNA, the CDR3 is TGCAGTGCTAATTCCTACGGGTATAGCACAGATACGCAGTATTTT. The V and J genes are TRBV20-1 and TRBJ2-3; no reliable D call. CDR3 length: 15 residues. Germline CDR1 DFQATT, CDR2 SNEGSKA (reference sequence). V lost 4 bases, J lost 0 bases, and 14 bases lay in between.

This chain joins TRBV12-3 or TRBV12-4 and TRBJ2-5; 7 bases are shared with TRBD2. The CDR3 covers 14 residues. V dropped 3 bases and J dropped 11; count of bases not matched to a gene: 12. The CDR3 nucleotides read TGTGCCAGCAGTTTGTTGGGGACTACCAATGAGCAGTACTTC. It codes for CASSLLGTTNEQYF.

This clonotype was counted between two and nine times. V usage is TRBV6-5 and J usage is TRBJ1-5; D is possibly TRBD1 (5 bases). Trimming removed 6 bases from V and 6 bases from J, with 12 bases in between. CDR3 length: 13 amino acids. Per the germline V gene, CDR1 is MNHEY and CDR2 is SVGAGI. The CDR3 DNA is TGTGCCAGCAGCAGGGACGTAGGTCAGCCCCAGCATTTT. Translation: CASSRDVGQPQHF.

The chain has TRBV24-1 and TRBJ2-3; D is ambiguous. The germline V gene encodes CDR1 KGHDR and CDR2 SFDVKD. V lost 3 bases to trimming and J lost 10 bases, with 13 bases between them. The CDR3 runs to 13 residues. The DNA of the CDR3 is TGTGCCACCAGTGATCCCCGTTGGCCGGCGCAGTATTTT. Its translation is CATSDPRWPAQYF.

The chain uses TRBV29-1 and TRBJ1-2; D may be TRBD1 (5 bases). The germline V gene encodes CDR1 SQVTM and CDR2 ANQGSEA. The CDR3 contains 11 residues. V lost 4 bases to trimming and J lost 10 bases, with 13 bases between them. The CDR3 nucleotides are TGCAGCGTTGTCTACGGGGGGAACTACACCTTC. It yields the protein CSVVYGGNYTF.

A word on this clonotype: A much larger clonotype is one base distant, so this may be a read error. The rearrangement links TRBV12-3 or TRBV12-4 to TRBJ1-1; D possibly corresponds to TRBD1 (5 bases). V gave up 6 bases and J gave up 1 base, with 21 bases separating them. This CDR3 contains 17 residues. The CDR3 DNA reads TGTGCCAGCAGCCGACGAGGTGGGGCTCCCCCGAACACTGAAGCTTTCTTT. Translating it yields CASSRRGGAPPNTEAFF.

The chain recombines TRBV5-1 with TRBJ2-5, with D perhaps matching TRBD1 (5 bases). V was clipped by 4 bases and J by 0 bases, with 16 bases between them. The CDR3 covers 16 residues. Germline CDR1 and CDR2: SGHRS and YFSETQ. The CDR3, as DNA: TGCGCCAGCAGCCCCACTCAGGGAATAAACCAAGAGACCCAGTACTTC. It is translated as CASSPTQGINQETQYF.

The chain employs TRBV30 and TRBJ2-7; TRBD2 is a possible D gene (6 bases). Trimming stripped 3 bases from V and 7 bases from J, with 13 bases between. The germline gives CDR1 GTSNPN, CDR2 SVGIG (reference sequence). This CDR3 is 12 amino acids long. As DNA, the CDR3 is TGTGCCTGGAGCCCCGGGGGATGGGAGCAGTACTTC. Protein sequence: CAWSPGGWEQYF.

This chain uses TRBV18 with TRBJ2-4, with 9 bases fitting TRBD1. In germline, CDR1 is KGHSH, CDR2 LQKENI. CDR3 length equals 17 residues. J lost 1 base, V lost 0 bases, and 4 bases had no gene match. The CDR3 loop is CASSPPGQGLAKNIQYF. CDR3 nucleotides: TGTGCCAGCTCACCACCGGGACAGGGTCTGGCCAAAAACATTCAGTACTTC.

The chain links TRBV6-6 to TRBJ2-2, with a tentative D call TRBD1 (5 bases). The V and J ends lost 7 bases and 0 bases respectively, with 15 bases between them. The length of the CDR3 is 16 residues. Germline CDR1 MNHNY, CDR2 SVGAGI (reference sequence). The DNA of the CDR3 is TGTGCCAGCAAATTTAGACAGTTAGCGAACACCGGGGAGCTGTTTTTT. Its translation is CASKFRQLANTGELFF.

With respect to this clonotype: Mismatch with germline at one junction end may stem from a read error. This chain uses TRBV6-1 with TRBJ2-2; 12 bases are shared with TRBD2. The CDR3 covers 17 residues. Germline values: CDR1 MNHNS, CDR2 SASEGT. CDR3 bases: TGTGCCAGCAGCGGGCTAGCGGGAGGGGGATCCACCGGTGAGCTGTTTTTT. Its protein product is CASSGLAGGGSTGELFF.

The chain recombines TRBV3-1 with TRBJ2-7; possibly TRBD1 or TRBD2 for D (5 bases each). The CDR3 has 14 amino acids. CDR1 LGHDT and CDR2 YNNKEL come from the germline V gene (reference sequence). The V end was cut by 0 bases, the J end by 2 bases, with 8 bases between. The chain's CDR3 is CASSQDWDPYEQYF. The CDR3 coding sequence is TGTGCCAGCAGCCAAGATTGGGACCCCTACGAGCAGTACTTC.

The V and J genes are TRBV29-1 and TRBJ2-1, with TRBD2 identical over 16 bases. CDR1 SQVTM and CDR2 ANQGSEA come from the germline V gene. J gave up 0 bases and V 5 bases, and 4 bases lay outside the gene matches. The CDR3 runs 17 residues. The CDR3 region is CSVKGLAGGPSYNEQFF. The CDR3 bases are TGCAGCGTTAAGGGACTAGCGGGAGGGCCCTCCTACAATGAGCAGTTCTTC.